What follows are 6 T cell receptor beta chains derived from one specimen sequenced in a study of post-analysis software for immune sequencing data. Points from the study as a whole: The study found TRBV5-6, TRBV5-1 and TRBV20-1 among about five TRBV segments more frequent in patients than controls.

Their antigens are not known. TCR beta cDNA libraries included unique molecular identifiers. From the PCR reads, TCRdb called clonotypes with MiXCR, one entry per CDR3 protein. The sample shows about 500,000 distinct CDR3 sequences, around 40% of them seen only once. The material sequenced was blood. These TCRs come from a girl between 10 and 17 years old with multiple sclerosis.

The chain recombines TRBV27 with TRBJ2-1; 9 bases agree with TRBD1. The germline CDR1 and CDR2 sequences are MNHEY and SMNVEV (reference sequence). The CDR3 totals 14 residues. The junction had 9 bases not matched to a gene; V was cut back by 6 bases and J by 9 bases. CDR3 bases: TGTGCCAGCAGATCGGGACAGGGTATTGGTGAGCAGTTCTTC. It yields the protein CASRSGQGIGEQFF.

The chain has TRBV20-1 and TRBJ2-7; D is possibly TRBD2 (6 bases). CDR1 and CDR2 (germline): DFQATT, SNEGSKA (reference sequence). CDR3 size: 14 residues. V lost 6 bases and J lost 7, with 22 bases in between. CDR3 sequence: CSATRLEAVLEQYF. In DNA form, the CDR3 reads TGCAGTGCGACTAGACTAGAGGCCGTACTAGAGCAGTACTTC.

The sample holds a few counts of this clonotype. The CDR3: CSARDKTSGNHNEQFF. As DNA, the CDR3 is TGCAGTGCTAGAGATAAGACTAGCGGGAACCACAATGAGCAGTTCTTC. The chain combines TRBV20-1 with TRBJ2-1; 11 positions match TRBD2. This CDR3 is built from 16 residues. V lost 0 bases to trimming and J lost 5 bases; unmatched junction nucleotides: 6. Germline assignment: CDR1 DFQATT and CDR2 SNEGSKA (reference sequence).

This clonotype was counted only a few times. The CDR3: CASSLTGVGYEQYF. DNA of the CDR3: TGTGCCAGCAGTTTGACAGGGGTGGGGTACGAGCAGTACTTC. The rearrangement joins TRBV27 to TRBJ2-7, with 8 nucleotides matching TRBD1. With V trimmed by 3 bases and J by 4 bases, 5 bases remained unmatched. The CDR3 extends over 14 amino acids. In germline, CDR1 is MNHEY, CDR2 SMNVEV (reference sequence).

This clonotype was counted a few times. V and J are TRBV12-3 or TRBV12-4 and TRBJ1-1; D perhaps matches TRBD1 (6 bases). The CDR3 contains 14 residues. Trimming removed 5 bases from V and 3 bases from J, with 13 bases in between. In DNA form, the CDR3 reads TGTGCCAGCAGTGGCCCGGGGGCTTACACTGAAGCTTTCTTT. As protein: CASSGPGAYTEAFF.

This chain connects TRBV20-1 to TRBJ2-3, with D perhaps matching TRBD1 or TRBD2 (5 bases each). The V gene's germline CDR1 is DFQATT and CDR2 SNEGSKA (reference sequence). The CDR3 runs to 13 residues. Trimming removed 6 bases at V and 5 bases at J, with 15 bases between. In nucleotides, the CDR3 is TGCAGTGCACAGGACACCGCGGGAGATACGCAGTATTTT. Encoded protein: CSAQDTAGDTQYF.